These 3 T cell receptor beta chains originate from one sample sequenced in a study of blood T cell repertoires in COVID-19 (dated by TCRdb to 2019 to 2021). The library was obtained by the immunoSEQ multiplex PCR assay. Held by TCRdb, this immuneACCESS table contains in-frame sequences only and omits some clones. Under half of the omission traces to an unresolved V gene where checked; the cause of the rest is unknown. The sample table shows 200,000 to 250,000 clones, and roughly 86% are seen once. Around 9.6% of the sample lies in the top ten. The sample consisted of peripheral blood. All receptors come from a woman aged 50 to 60 with COVID-19, enrolled during active disease.

J is TRBJ1-2 and V is TRBV6-2 or TRBV6-3, with D perhaps TRBD1 (6 bases). This CDR3 region has 15 residues. The germline gives CDR1 MNHEY, CDR2 SVGEGT. Trimming cost V 3 bases and J 6 bases, with 17 bases left between them. CDR3 sequence reads: CASSYQARGVHGYTF. The DNA of the CDR3 is TGTGCCAGCAGTTATCAGGCCAGGGGAGTGCATGGCTACACCTTC.

The J gene is TRBJ2-7, the V gene TRBV7-2; 7 positions agree with TRBD1. Germline-derived CDR1 and CDR2 are SGHTA and FQGNSA. Losses at the gene ends were 2 bases for V and 2 bases for J; bases not matched to a gene: 6. The CDR3 covers 15 residues. CDR3 protein: CASSLIRDSTYEQYF. The CDR3 DNA is TGTGCCAGCAGCTTAATTCGGGACAGTACCTACGAGCAGTACTTC.

The chain combines TRBV2 with TRBJ2-3; 7 bases are a match to TRBD1. CDR1 is SNHLY, CDR2 FYNNEI, per germline. The CDR3 is 15 amino acids. Germline trimming cut 3 bases from V and 3 bases from J; bases unmatched to any gene: 6. The CDR3 is CASSDQGVGTDTQYF. In DNA, the CDR3 is TGTGCCAGCAGTGACCAGGGGGTCGGTACAGATACGCAGTATTTT.